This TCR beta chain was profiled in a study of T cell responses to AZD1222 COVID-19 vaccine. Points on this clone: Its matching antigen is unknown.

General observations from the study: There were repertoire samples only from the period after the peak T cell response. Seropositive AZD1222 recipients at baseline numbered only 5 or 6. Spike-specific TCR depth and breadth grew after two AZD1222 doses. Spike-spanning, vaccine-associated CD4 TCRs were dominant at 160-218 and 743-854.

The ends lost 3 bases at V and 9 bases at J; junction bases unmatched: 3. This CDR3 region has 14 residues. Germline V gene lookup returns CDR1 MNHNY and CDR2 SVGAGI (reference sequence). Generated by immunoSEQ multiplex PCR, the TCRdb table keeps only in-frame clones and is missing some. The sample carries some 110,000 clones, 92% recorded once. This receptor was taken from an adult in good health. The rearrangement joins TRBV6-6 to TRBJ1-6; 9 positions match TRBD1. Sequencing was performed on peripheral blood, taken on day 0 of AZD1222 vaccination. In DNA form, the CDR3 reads TGTGCCAGCAGTTATGGACAGGGGACTTCACCCCTCCACTTT. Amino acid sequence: CASSYGQGTSPLHF.